Given below is one TCR beta chain in context. The CDR3 is 14 amino acids. V was cut by 2 bases and J by 5 bases, with 9 bases left in between. In germline, CDR1 is MNHNY, CDR2 SVGAGI (reference sequence). The data were obtained in a study of blood T cell repertoires in COVID-19. Across the whole study: The origin of the acute and convalescent COVID-19 samples was the United States, Italy and Spain. The analysed material was cDNA or gDNA that came from T cells, B-cell-depleted T cells, or PBMCs.

Original processing methods: Estimates of nucleated cell counts were drawn from the amplification of reference gene primers. The repertoire was sequenced with immunoSEQ multiplex PCR; TCRdb's copy has only in-frame clones and lacks some. The D gene and trimming were derived from the DNA, and the V and J assignments and clone size from that table. The table records over 150,000 clones, around 79% of them present only once. This clonotype was obtained from a woman between 45 and 65 years old with acute or convalescent COVID-19. Sample: peripheral blood. The rearrangement uses TRBV6-6 and TRBJ2-2; D perhaps matches TRBD1 (5 bases). CDR3 sequence reads: CASSYQGWTGELFF. For the CDR3, the DNA is TGTGCCAGCAGTTACCAGGGTTGGACCGGGGAGCTGTTTTTT.